The next 16 T cell receptor beta chains were all read from a single sample in a study of blood T cell repertoires in COVID-19. The method was immunoSEQ multiplex PCR; TCRdb's version includes in-frame clones alone and lacks a portion of them. Among around 14,000 clones, roughly nine tenths were seen once, and the ten largest hold approximately 2.9%. Sequenced input: peripheral blood. These receptors came from a human donor in a cohort sampled during active COVID-19.

The chain combines TRBV2 with TRBJ2-1; 7 nucleotides line up with TRBD1. The CDR3 extends over 15 amino acids. V shed 5 bases, J shed 0 bases, and the junction held 4 bases outside the gene matches. Germline CDR1 SNHLY, CDR2 FYNNEI. This chain's CDR3 is CASSKGGSSYNEQFF. In DNA form, the CDR3 reads TGTGCCAGCAGTAAAGGGGGCAGCTCCTACAATGAGCAGTTCTTC.

CDR3 coding DNA: TGTGCCAGCAGCTTAACGGGGCAAAATGAAGCTTTCTTT. Translating it yields CASSLTGQNEAFF. The chain is built from TRBV7-3 and TRBJ1-1; perhaps TRBD1 as D (5 bases). This CDR3 region has 13 residues. CDR1 is SGHTA, CDR2 FQGTGA, per germline. With 0 bases removed from V and 7 bases from J, the gap between germline ends came to 9 bases.

Written as DNA, the CDR3 is TGCGCCAGCAGCTTGGACAAAATAACAGATACGCAGTATTTT. It yields the protein CASSLDKITDTQYF. This chain joins TRBV5-1 and TRBJ2-3, with D uncertain. V was trimmed by 0 bases and J by 3 bases, leaving 8 bases between them. This CDR3 region has 14 residues. Germline CDR1 reads SGHRS; CDR2 reads YFSETQ.

The chain is built from TRBV7-3 and TRBJ2-1; TRBD2 matches 10 bases. The CDR3 is made up of 13 amino acids. V gave up 5 bases and J gave up 15 bases; unmatched junction bases: 10. The germline gives CDR1 SGHTA, CDR2 FQGTGA. The CDR3: CASSPFGVAGGFF. The CDR3 region has the DNA TGTGCCAGCAGCCCGTTTGGGGTAGCGGGGGGGTTCTTC.

This clone has a handful of counts. CDR3 DNA sequence: TGTGCCAGCAGCCAATTCCCGGGAGCAACTAATGAAAAACTGTTTTTT. As protein: CASSQFPGATNEKLFF. The chain joins TRBV2 to TRBJ1-4; no clear D. This CDR3 contains 16 residues. The V and J ends lost 6 bases and 0 bases respectively, with 14 bases between them. In germline, CDR1 is SNHLY, CDR2 FYNNEI.

This chain connects TRBV7-3 to TRBJ2-2; perhaps TRBD1 as D (6 bases). There are 14 residues in the CDR3. V was cut by 5 bases and J by 6 bases, with 13 bases left in between. In germline, CDR1 is SGHTA, CDR2 FQGTGA. The CDR3 nucleotides read TGTGCCAGCAGCCCTAACAGGGAATCCGGGGAGCTGTTTTTT. Protein product: CASSPNRESGELFF.

The rearrangement uses TRBV7-9 and TRBJ2-3; D perhaps matches TRBD2 (5 bases). This CDR3 is built from 15 residues. Trimming removed 1 base at V and 6 bases at J, with 14 bases between. The germline gives CDR1 SEHNR, CDR2 FQNEAQ (reference sequence). In DNA, the CDR3 is TGTGCCAGCAGCTTAGACGGGAAGGCGGCTGATACGCAGTATTTT. Amino acid sequence: CASSLDGKAADTQYF.

CDR3 region: CASSPVEGANTEAFF. DNA for the CDR3: TGTGCCAGCAGCCCCGTCGAGGGGGCGAACACTGAAGCTTTCTTT. The chain carries TRBV7-2 and TRBJ1-1; 7 bases map to TRBD1. This CDR3 is 15 amino acids long. The germline V gene has CDR1 SGHTA and CDR2 FQGNSA. V lost 5 bases, J lost 1 base, and 7 bases stayed unmatched.

The gene calls are TRBV18 and TRBJ2-1; 8 bases match TRBD2. The CDR3 loop spans 15 amino acids. Germline trimming cut 4 bases from V and 0 bases from J; bases unmatched to any gene: 2. Germline V gene lookup returns CDR1 KGHSH and CDR2 LQKENI. CDR3 residues: CASSLGTSSYNEQFF. CDR3 in DNA: TGTGCCAGCTCACTTGGGACTAGCTCCTACAATGAGCAGTTCTTC.

The chain has TRBV5-4 and TRBJ2-5; 7 bases line up with TRBD2. The CDR3 contains 14 residues. Germline CDR1 and CDR2: SGHNT and YYREEE (reference sequence). Trimming at V came to 4 bases and at J to 5 bases, leaving 8 bases not matched to a gene. CDR3 in amino acids: CASSPQGGVETQYF. In nucleotides, the CDR3 is TGTGCCAGCAGCCCGCAGGGAGGGGTCGAGACCCAGTACTTC.

The J gene is TRBJ1-2, the V gene TRBV29-1, with 10 bases that match TRBD1. J was trimmed by 6 bases and V by 7 bases; bases with no gene match: 5. The CDR3 has 12 residues. CDR1 is SQVTM and CDR2 is ANQGSEA in the germline V gene. CDR3 sequence reads: CSAGTGEDGYTF. The CDR3, as DNA: TGCAGCGCCGGGACAGGGGAAGATGGCTACACCTTC. The full variable domain, rest sourced from reference TRBV29-1 and TRBJ1-2, is SAVISQKPSRDICQRGTSLTIQCQVDSQVTMMFWYRQQPGQSLTLIATANQGSEATYESGFVIDKFPISRPNLTFSTLTVSNMSPEDSSIYLCSAGTGEDGYTFGSGTRLTVV.

This clone has only a few counts. The rearrangement joins TRBV19 to TRBJ1-2; D is ambiguous. The CDR3 covers 11 residues. Germline V CDR1 and CDR2: LNHDA, SQIVND (reference sequence). V lost 5 bases, J lost 1 base, and 2 bases lay in between. The CDR3, as DNA: TGTGCCAGTAGTTATAACTATGGCTACACCTTC. This translates into CASSYNYGYTF.

This clone was counted between two and nine times. This chain's CDR3 is CASSSTGTGGRDYGYTF. The CDR3 region has the DNA TGTGCCAGCTCAAGTACCGGGACAGGGGGCCGGGACTATGGCTACACCTTC. V usage is TRBV18 and J usage is TRBJ1-2; 12 bases fit TRBD1. This CDR3 is built from 17 residues. The germline gives CDR1 KGHSH, CDR2 LQKENI. V was clipped by 5 bases and J by 3 bases; unmatched bases: 10.

This clone has a single count. The chain is built from TRBV2 and TRBJ1-2; TRBD1 agrees at 7 bases. There are 14 residues in the CDR3. The J segment lost 8 bases and the V segment lost 0 bases, leaving 6 bases of the junction unmatched. Germline V gene lookup returns CDR1 SNHLY and CDR2 FYNNEI. CDR3 amino acids: CASSEARQGVGYTF. The CDR3 DNA sequence: TGTGCCAGCAGTGAAGCAAGGCAGGGGGTCGGCTACACCTTC.

This chain uses TRBV9 with TRBJ2-7; D perhaps matches TRBD1 (6 bases). The germline gives CDR1 SGDLS, CDR2 YYNGEE. The CDR3 runs to 15 residues. Trimming took 0 bases from V and 0 from J, leaving 10 bases between them. In DNA form, the CDR3 reads TGTGCCAGCAGCGTAGGGACAGCTAGCTCCTACGAGCAGTACTTC. It encodes CASSVGTASSYEQYF.

This chain connects TRBV11-1 to TRBJ2-5; 9 bases line up with TRBD2. V was clipped by 0 bases and J by 5 bases; unmatched bases: 7. The CDR3 covers 16 residues. Germline V gene sequence: CDR1 SGHAT, CDR2 FQDESV (reference sequence). The CDR3 DNA is TGTGCCAGCAGCTTAGCACCGCGGGGGGGCCGGGAGACCCAGTACTTC. Its protein is CASSLAPRGGRETQYF.